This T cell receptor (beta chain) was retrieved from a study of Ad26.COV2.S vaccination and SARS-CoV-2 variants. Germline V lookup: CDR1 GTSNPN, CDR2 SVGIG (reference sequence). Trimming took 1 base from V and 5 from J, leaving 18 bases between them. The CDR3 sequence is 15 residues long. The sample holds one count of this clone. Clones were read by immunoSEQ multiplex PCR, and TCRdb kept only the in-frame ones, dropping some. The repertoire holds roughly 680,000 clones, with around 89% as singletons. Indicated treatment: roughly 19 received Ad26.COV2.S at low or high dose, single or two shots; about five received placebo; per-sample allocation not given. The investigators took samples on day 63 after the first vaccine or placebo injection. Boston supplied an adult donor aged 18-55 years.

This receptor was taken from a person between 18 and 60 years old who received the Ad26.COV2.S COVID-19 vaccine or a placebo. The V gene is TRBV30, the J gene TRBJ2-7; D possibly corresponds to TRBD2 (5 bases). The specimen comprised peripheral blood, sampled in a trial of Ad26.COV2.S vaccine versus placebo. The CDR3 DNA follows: TGTGCCTGGAGTGGTCCCACGGGGATCCTAGACGAGCAGTACTTC. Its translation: CAWSGPTGILDEQYF.